These 17 T cell receptor beta chains were sequenced from one sample in a study of cytomegalovirus exposure and HLA in healthy donors. It was with 60 Vbeta and 13 Jbeta primers that the PCR ran. The data were produced by immunoSEQ multiplex PCR, yet TCRdb's version contains in-frame clones alone and is incomplete. Of about 140,000 clones listed, roughly four fifths are singletons. The sample consisted of PBMCs. The receptors were gathered from a man aged 18 to 35 in good health and CMV-seropositive.

This clone was seen a single time. CDR3 amino acids: CASSPWGGADTEAFF. In DNA, the CDR3 is TGTGCCAGCAGTCCCTGGGGGGGCGCGGACACTGAAGCTTTCTTT. The chain recombines TRBV28 with TRBJ1-1; tentative D call: TRBD1 (6 bases). Germline CDR1 reads MDHEN; CDR2 reads SYDVKM. This CDR3 is built from 15 residues. V was shortened by 5 bases and J by 3 bases, with 16 bases between the two germline ends.

The V gene is TRBV29-1, the J gene TRBJ1-2; 7 bases agree with TRBD1. The CDR3 length is 13 residues. Trimming took 6 bases from V and 4 from J; bases not matched to a gene: 8. The germline gives CDR1 SQVTM, CDR2 ANQGSEA. CDR3 region: CSVNDRDGYGYTF. Here the CDR3 DNA reads TGCAGCGTCAACGACAGGGATGGCTATGGCTACACCTTC. The full variable domain, with the rest looked up from reference TRBV29-1 and TRBJ1-2, is SAVISQKPSRDICQRGTSLTIQCQVDSQVTMMFWYRQQPGQSLTLIATANQGSEATYESGFVIDKFPISRPNLTFSTLTVSNMSPEDSSIYLCSVNDRDGYGYTFGSGTRLTVV.

V usage is TRBV18 and J usage is TRBJ2-7; 9 bases agree with TRBD1. This CDR3 has 16 residues. Unmatched junction bases numbered 6, after V lost 1 base and J lost 2 bases. The germline gives CDR1 KGHSH, CDR2 LQKENI. The CDR3 DNA reads TGTGCCAGCTCACCACTACGGGACAGGGTAGCCTACGAGCAGTACTTC. Translated, it gives CASSPLRDRVAYEQYF.

The chain links TRBV4-1 to TRBJ1-5, with 8 positions matching TRBD1. The CDR3 is 19 amino acids. V lost 2 bases, J lost 4 bases, and 16 bases stayed unmatched. Germline CDR1 reads MGHRA; CDR2 reads YSYEKL. The CDR3 DNA is TGCGCCAGCAGCCAACTGATTGGACCGAAAGGGACAGGTAATCAGCCCCAGCATTTT. Its translation: CASSQLIGPKGTGNQPQHF.

This chain uses TRBV19 with TRBJ1-1; 8 nucleotides agree with TRBD1. Germline loops: CDR1 LNHDA, CDR2 SQIVND (reference sequence). J gave up 5 bases and V 3 bases, and 8 bases lay outside the gene matches. The CDR3 spans 15 residues. In DNA form, the CDR3 reads TGTGCCAGTAGTATGGGAGGACAGGGTCGGACTGAAGCTTTCTTT. Translation: CASSMGGQGRTEAFF.

The V and J genes are TRBV5-1 and TRBJ1-1; D gene ambiguous. Germline CDR1 SGHRS, CDR2 YFSETQ. There are 14 residues in the CDR3. Trimming removed 0 bases at V and 0 bases at J, with 6 bases between. The CDR3: CASSLESVNTEAFF. CDR3 sequence (DNA): TGCGCCAGCAGCTTGGAATCAGTGAACACTGAAGCTTTCTTT.

This clone has just one count. This chain links TRBV9 with TRBJ2-7; TRBD2 agrees at 9 bases. CDR3 size: 16 residues. Trimming took 0 bases from V and 0 from J; bases not matched to a gene: 4. Germline-derived CDR1 and CDR2 are SGDLS and YYNGEE. DNA for the CDR3: TGTGCCAGCAGCGTAGATGCTAGCGGGGTCTCCTACGAGCAGTACTTC. Its protein is CASSVDASGVSYEQYF.

This chain uses TRBV29-1 with TRBJ1-2; tentatively, D is TRBD1 (5 bases). V was shortened by 6 bases and J by 0 bases, with 17 bases between the two germline ends. Germline CDR1 is SQVTM and CDR2 is ANQGSEA. The CDR3 is 15 residues long. CDR3 nucleotide sequence: TGCAGCGTCCTAAGGGCCACAGGCCCTAACTATGGCTACACCTTC. Amino acids: CSVLRATGPNYGYTF.

This clone came up once. The chain is built from TRBV2 and TRBJ2-7; TRBD1 is a possible D gene (6 bases). V was pared by 6 bases and J by 2 bases, with 11 bases between. The CDR3 consists of 13 residues. Germline lookup yields CDR1 SNHLY and CDR2 FYNNEI. CDR3 amino acids: CASRDGQTYEQYF. The CDR3 nucleotides are TGTGCCAGCAGGGACGGACAGACCTACGAGCAGTACTTC.

The chain has TRBV11-2 and TRBJ2-7; a weak D match, TRBD1 (6 bases). Trimming took 1 base from V and 0 from J, leaving 13 bases between them. Germline V CDR1 and CDR2: SGHAT, FQNNGV. CDR3 size: 16 residues. DNA of the CDR3: TGTGCCAGCAGCTTAGGCCAGGGGCCCCGCTCCTACGAGCAGTACTTC. This codes for CASSLGQGPRSYEQYF.

This rearrangement joins TRBV4-1 to TRBJ1-5; D possibly corresponds to TRBD1 (5 bases). V dropped 1 base and J dropped 7 bases, with 14 bases sitting between them. This CDR3 comprises 15 residues. CDR1 is MGHRA and CDR2 is YSYEKL in the germline V gene. CDR3 DNA sequence: TGCGCCAGCAGCCAAGTTGGGCAGGGTGGCCAGCCCCAGCATTTT. Translated, it gives CASSQVGQGGQPQHF.

The rearrangement links TRBV27 to TRBJ2-2; D may be TRBD1 (5 bases). The CDR3 contains 19 residues. V was shortened by 3 bases and J by 1 base, with 21 bases between the two germline ends. CDR1 MNHEY and CDR2 SMNVEV come from the germline V gene (reference sequence). Here the CDR3 reads CASSFRSAGQAKNTGELFF. CDR3 nucleotides: TGTGCCAGCAGTTTTCGTTCGGCAGGGCAGGCGAAGAACACCGGGGAGCTGTTTTTT.

The chain carries TRBV6-1 and TRBJ2-2; 7 nucleotides line up with TRBD1. J was trimmed by 4 bases and V by 5 bases; bases with no gene match: 7. The V gene's germline CDR1 is MNHNS and CDR2 SASEGT. This CDR3 comprises 15 residues. The CDR3 DNA follows: TGTGCCAGCAGTCCCCGGGACAGTCCCACCGGGGAGCTGTTTTTT. This translates into CASSPRDSPTGELFF.

This clone has only a few counts. This chain joins TRBV6-5 and TRBJ2-7, with 8 bases lining up with TRBD1. The J segment lost 5 bases and the V segment lost 3 bases, leaving 9 bases of the junction unmatched. CDR1 and CDR2 (germline): MNHEY, SVGAGI. The CDR3 has 15 residues. The CDR3: CASSYRGQGGHEQYF. The CDR3 region has the DNA TGTGCCAGCAGTTATAGAGGACAGGGCGGCCACGAGCAGTACTTC.

This clone has just a few counts. The genes are TRBV6-5 and TRBJ2-7; possibly TRBD2 for D (5 bases). The germline CDR1 and CDR2 sequences are MNHEY and SVGAGI. The ends were cut back, 0 bases at V and 4 bases at J, with 10 bases in the middle. The CDR3 covers 14 residues. CDR3 region: CASSYSRGSYEQYF. The CDR3 DNA follows: TGTGCCAGCAGTTACTCGAGAGGGAGTTACGAGCAGTACTTC.

This chain uses TRBV5-1 with TRBJ2-3; a possible D gene is TRBD1 (5 bases). The CDR3 spans 15 residues. V was cut by 4 bases and J by 0 bases, with 12 bases left in between. Germline CDR1 is SGHRS and CDR2 is YFSETQ. The CDR3 DNA follows: TGCGCCAGCAGCGTCGAGTGGGGCAGCACAGATACGCAGTATTTT. Its translation is CASSVEWGSTDTQYF.

This clone was observed a few times. The V gene is TRBV27, the J gene TRBJ2-1, with 8 nucleotides matching TRBD2. Germline V CDR1 and CDR2: MNHEY, SMNVEV (reference sequence). This CDR3 spans 16 amino acids. The ends lost 5 bases at V and 8 bases at J; junction bases unmatched: 14. CDR3: CASSPNQLSGTDEQFF. The CDR3 coding sequence is TGTGCCAGCAGTCCGAATCAGCTTAGCGGGACGGATGAGCAGTTCTTC.